This T cell receptor (beta chain) was identified in a study of blood T cell repertoires in COVID-19. Turning to the study itself: The study drew acute and convalescent COVID-19 samples from the United States, Italy and Spain. From T cells, B-cell-depleted T cells, or PBMCs came the material, which was cDNA or gDNA.

Germline assignment: CDR1 SEHNR and CDR2 FQNEAQ (reference sequence). CDR3 size: 15 residues. The V end was cut by 1 base, the J end by 5 bases, with 9 bases between. Original processing notes: Amplification with reference gene primers provided the estimates of nucleated cell counts. Produced via immunoSEQ multiplex PCR; TCRdb's table is partial and in-frame only. The V and J calls and clone size come from that table; D and trimming were worked out from the DNA. The table includes about 260,000 clones, about nine tenths detected once. The sequence came from a man aged 35 to 55 with active or convalescent COVID-19. Sequencing was performed on peripheral blood. The J gene is TRBJ1-6, the V gene TRBV7-9; D is ambiguous. The DNA of the CDR3 is TGTGCCAGCAGCTTAGATTTAGGAGATAATTCACCCCTCCACTTT. This codes for CASSLDLGDNSPLHF.